This T cell receptor (beta chain) was found in a study of blood T cells in healthy people across ages (dated by TCRdb to the mid-2010s). Background for the entire study: Template switching captured roughly one uniquely barcoded TCR beta cDNA molecule per two T cells in model experiments. The study measured age-related changes in TCR beta repertoire diversity using deep sequencing normalized with unique cDNA molecular identifiers. Donors were grouped into four age groups: young (average roughly 15 years), middle-aged (over 35), aged (approximately 67) and long-lived (about 82). To avoid experimental bias, donors of different ages were spread randomly across the sequencing lanes. Two additional independent replicas of 1 million unique cDNA reads from the same blood draw were analyzed for two donors (one aged 18 to 30 and one aged 80 or older).

Donors were a few dozen systemically healthy Caucasian individuals from Russia aged 6 to 90 years. Approximately 9.3 milliliters of peripheral blood were collected from each donor into EDTA-treated Vacutainer tubes. PBMCs were isolated by Ficoll-Paque density-gradient centrifugation, with at least 6.5 million obtained per sample. Trizol reagent was used to extract total RNA from the PBMCs, yielding at least 5.5 micrograms per sample. Naive CD45RAhigh/CD27high T cell percentages were measured by flow cytometry on a PBMC aliquot from every donor. Library preparation employed 5' RACE. This sample was sequenced with an Illumina HiSeq 2500. A second PCR of roughly 6 to 12 cycles was run with a J-beta primer mix and a sample-barcoded 5' primer. Each TCR beta cDNA molecule received a unique molecular identifier from a template-switch 5' adaptor carrying 12 random nucleotides. At least 2.5 million CDR3-containing paired-end reads were obtained from each sample. All of the RNA was converted into first-strand cDNA using the Mint cDNA synthesis kit, with a TRBC-specific oligonucleotide serving as the primer. All cDNA was treated with uracil-DNA glycosylase and then went through a first 18-cycle PCR with the universal primers M1SS and BC2_uni_R. The study's processing was this. For normalization, 1 million high-quality reads, each with a distinct molecular identifier, were randomly selected from each sample. Instead of being binned into consensus sequences, reads that shared molecular identifiers were thrown out. CDR3 identification, clonotype clustering and error correction used MiTCR with a Q25 quality threshold and the strictest error-elimination algorithm. A nonparametric unseen species model using Euler transformation provided a lower-bound estimate of total TCR beta diversity. The public reads were run again by TCRdb, first through fastp at Q25 and then through MiXCR, and only productive beta chains were kept. Identical CDR3 protein sequences are pooled into one entry, listed with their most common genes and DNA. TCRdb, not the authors, supplied the V and J calls. The sample table contains 600,000 to 1,000,000 distinct CDR3 sequences; only one count was recorded for roughly 60% of them. Of the sample, approximately 21% falls within the top ten clones.

As to this clonotype: Its antigen has not been determined. The sample holds no much larger clone one base away, and base qualities are not on file.

Results the study describes overall, beyond this receptor: Because profiling used bulk unsorted PBMCs, naive and antigen-experienced compartments could not be compared conclusively. A strong correlation was found between observed TCR beta diversity and the percentage of naive T cells measured by flow cytometry. Estimates of total diversity from one million sequenced T cells were regarded as lower bounds and underestimates. The CMV infection status of donors was not known, potentially confounding age-related changes in expanded clonotypes. As age increased, observed TCR beta diversity per million T cells dropped in a roughly linear way, and a significant reduction was already evident by age 40. Compared with the aged group, the long-lived group had more naive CD4+ T cells, fewer expanded clones and increased TCR diversity, suggesting age selection.

The TCR sequence derives from a man aged 25 to 45 in good health. The sample consisted of blood.

CDR3 sequence: CASSLGELGVYGYTF. The DNA reads TGCGCCAGCAGCTTGGGGGAATTAGGTGTATATGGCTACACCTTC. The rearranged segments are TRBV5-1 and TRBJ1-2; confidence is insufficient to name the D gene. V lost 0 bases and J lost 5 bases; the stretch between them is 14 bases long. CDR1 and CDR2 were assigned from the germline V gene as SGHRS and YFSETQ. The cysteine opens and the phenylalanine closes a CDR3 of 15 amino acids. The only DNA kept is the CDR3, 45 bases in frame from the first base.